The TCR beta chain described here comes from a study of T cell repertoires in cytomegalovirus infection. Study details: Public TCR beta signature analysis indicated the presence of both CMV infection and matching HLA type.

This CDR3 region has 16 residues. Germline values: CDR1 ENHRY, CDR2 SYGVKD. V dropped 2 bases and J dropped 6; count of bases not matched to a gene: 12. In its sample, this clonotype was seen many times. Its target is not known. TCRdb reprocessed the reads with MiXCR, giving one entry per CDR3 protein. The sample has 150,000 to 200,000 distinct CDR3 sequences; 28% are singletons. Broader study findings: Summed frequency of shared TCR beta families picked out CMV carriers who also had the relevant HLA. Within the response measured ex vivo, HLA-C-restricted CMV-specific TCR beta clonotypes were dominant.

J is TRBJ1-2 and V is TRBV10-3; TRBD1 matches at 7 bases. The origin of this receptor is a human donor in good health (CMV status not recorded). Some clones in this sample may be carry-over from other donors' samples. Sequenced input: PBMCs. For the CDR3, the DNA is TGTGCCATCAGTGAGGGGACAGTCCGACGGAGGCATGGCTACACCTTC. It codes for CAISEGTVRRRHGYTF.